These 10 T cell receptor beta chains came from one sample sequenced in a study of blood T cell repertoires in COVID-19. This table comes from immunoSEQ multiplex PCR, and its TCRdb copy is limited to in-frame clones, with some not included. The table includes 55,000 to 75,000 clones, about 80% detected once. Sequenced material: peripheral blood. These receptor sequences come from a man older than 75 with active COVID-19.

The rearrangement uses TRBV5-8 and TRBJ2-2; D gene ambiguous. The germline CDR1 and CDR2 sequences are SGHTS and YDEGEE. This CDR3 spans 13 amino acids. Trimming stripped 4 bases from V and 6 bases from J, with 10 bases between. Here the CDR3 DNA reads TGTGCCAGCAGCCCCCGTGGAGCCGGGGAGCTGTTTTTT. This encodes CASSPRGAGELFF.

The rearrangement links TRBV6-1 to TRBJ2-7; D is unresolved. This CDR3 is 13 amino acids long. CDR1 MNHNS and CDR2 SASEGT come from the germline V gene. Deletions cut 1 base from V and 2 bases from J, with 6 bases between. This chain's CDR3 is CASSEDRAYEQYF. CDR3 DNA: TGTGCCAGCAGTGAAGACAGAGCCTACGAGCAGTACTTC.

V usage is TRBV9 and J usage is TRBJ2-2; 9 bases line up with TRBD1. After removal of 3 bases from V and 7 bases from J, the junction contained 7 bases not matched to a gene. The CDR3 spans 15 residues. CDR1 is SGDLS and CDR2 is YYNGEE in the germline V gene. The chain's CDR3 is CASSAMDRGFGELFF. The CDR3 DNA reads TGTGCCAGCAGCGCCATGGACAGGGGATTCGGGGAGCTGTTTTTT.

The gene calls are TRBV24-1 and TRBJ1-6, with D tentatively TRBD1 (5 bases). With 8 bases removed from V and 10 bases from J, the gap between germline ends came to 14 bases. Germline-derived CDR1 and CDR2 are KGHDR and SFDVKD. The CDR3 loop spans 13 amino acids. DNA for the CDR3: TGTGCCACCATTATAGGGGTTTTGTCACCCCTCCACTTT. Its protein is CATIIGVLSPLHF.

The sample holds one count of this clone. The CDR3 protein is CASSDTTSGGYTDTQYF. The CDR3, as DNA: TGCGCCAGCAGCGATACTACTAGCGGGGGGTACACAGATACGCAGTATTTT. The V and J genes are TRBV4-1 and TRBJ2-3; 12 nucleotides agree with TRBD2. J gave up 2 bases and V 5 bases, and 8 bases lay outside the gene matches. CDR3 size: 17 residues. The V gene's germline CDR1 is MGHRA and CDR2 YSYEKL.

The chain links TRBV19 to TRBJ2-7, with TRBD1 matching 10 bases. Looked up from germline, CDR1 is LNHDA and CDR2 is SQIVND (reference sequence). Unmatched junction bases numbered 2, after V lost 6 bases and J lost 3 bases. The CDR3 loop spans 13 amino acids. CDR3 bases: TGTGCCAGTAGGGACAGGGGGAGCTACGAGCAGTACTTC. This codes for CASRDRGSYEQYF. Drawing the rest from reference TRBV19 and TRBJ2-7, the complete variable domain is DGGITQSPKYLFRKEGQNVTLSCEQNLNHDAMYWYRQDPGQGLRLIYYSQIVNDFQKGDIAEGYSVSREKKESFPLTVTSAQKNPTAFYLCASRDRGSYEQYFGPGTRLTVT.

This clone appeared once. The chain recombines TRBV30 with TRBJ2-1; D not resolved. The V end was cut by 0 bases, the J end by 3 bases, with 9 bases between. CDR1 and CDR2 (germline): GTSNPN, SVGIG (reference sequence). CDR3 size: 14 residues. The CDR3, as DNA: TGTGCCTGGAGTGTAGAACGAGTCTACAATGAGCAGTTCTTC. Amino acids: CAWSVERVYNEQFF.

The chain recombines TRBV2 with TRBJ1-4, with 8 bases identical to TRBD1. CDR1 SNHLY and CDR2 FYNNEI come from the germline V gene. The trim removed 5 bases at V and 4 bases at J, leaving 6 bases unmatched. CDR3 length: 15 residues. The DNA for the CDR3 is TGTGCCAGCAGTTTTAAGACAGGGGTTAATGAAAAACTGTTTTTT. Translated, it gives CASSFKTGVNEKLFF. Variable domain in full (rest from reference TRBV2 and TRBJ1-4): EPEVTQTPSHQVTQMGQEVILRCVPISNHLYFYWYRQILGQKVEFLVSFYNNEISEKSEIFDDQFSVERPDGSNFTLKIRSTKLEDSAMYFCASSFKTGVNEKLFFGSGTQLSVL.

This chain connects TRBV7-9 to TRBJ2-2; the match to TRBD1 covers 7 bases. The CDR3 runs to 15 residues. Losses at the gene ends were 4 bases for V and 6 bases for J; bases not matched to a gene: 8. The germline CDR1 and CDR2 sequences are SEHNR and FQNEAQ (reference sequence). Here the CDR3 DNA reads TGTGCCAGCAGCTCCCAGGGGGTTGCCGCCGGGGAGCTGTTTTTT. Protein: CASSSQGVAAGELFF. The full variable domain, rest sourced from reference TRBV7-9 and TRBJ2-2, is DTGVSQNPRHKITKRGQNVTFRCDPISEHNRLYWYRQTLGQGPEFLTYFQNEAQLEKSRLLSDRFSAERPKGSFSTLEIQRTEQGDSAMYLCASSSQGVAAGELFFGEGSRLTVL.

This clone turned up a few times. V gene TRBV4-3 combines with J gene TRBJ2-2; 12 bases agree with TRBD2. In germline, CDR1 is LGHNA, CDR2 YSLEER. The CDR3 totals 17 residues. V gave up 5 bases and J gave up 0 bases; unmatched junction bases: 4. The CDR3 loop is CASSGLAGNANTGELFF. For the CDR3, the DNA is TGCGCCAGCAGCGGACTAGCGGGAAACGCGAACACCGGGGAGCTGTTTTTT.